The 4 T cell receptor beta chains below come from one sample, sequenced in a study of T-cell reconstitution after alpha-beta-depleted transplantation in children. A library of TCRbeta sequences, prepared with unique molecular identifiers, was generated. TCRdb fed the PCR reads into MiXCR, producing one record per CDR3 protein. The data show about 190,000 distinct CDR3 sequences, 8.5% to 14% seen once. Here the sequenced sample was PBMCs, taken before TCRalphabeta/CD19-depleted stem cell transplant. These receptors all stem from a boy aged 2 to 10 with acute myeloid leukemia, due to receive a stem cell transplant.

In this sample, this clonotype turned up many times. The chain recombines TRBV6-5 with TRBJ1-5; D is unresolved. Germline CDR1 is MNHEY and CDR2 is SVGAGI. This CDR3 contains 15 residues. V was clipped by 0 bases and J by 6 bases, with 12 bases between them. The CDR3 nucleotides are TGTGCCAGCAGTTACTCGTTCCATCTAGGTCAGCCCCAGCATTTT. Translation gives CASSYSFHLGQPQHF.

V is TRBV11-2 and J is TRBJ2-1; 10 bases are shared with TRBD2. The germline V gene encodes CDR1 SGHAT and CDR2 FQNNGV. J gave up 5 bases and V 6 bases, and 16 bases lay outside the gene matches. This CDR3 is built from 18 residues. Here the CDR3 DNA reads TGTGCCAGCAGTAACATAGCGGGGGGCTCGTACGACCACAATGAGCAGTTCTTC. Amino acid sequence: CASSNIAGGSYDHNEQFF.

This clonotype was seen ten or more times. This sequence joins TRBV10-2 and TRBJ2-3; TRBD1 is a possible D gene (6 bases). Germline V lookup: CDR1 WSHSY, CDR2 SAAADI. The CDR3 runs to 14 residues. V lost 2 bases, J lost 0 bases, and 6 bases lay in between. DNA of the CDR3: TGCGCCAGCAGTGAGGACAGGAGCACAGATACGCAGTATTTT. Translated: CASSEDRSTDTQYF.

This clonotype was counted many times. Here the CDR3 reads CASSHRGSQETQYF. Written as DNA, the CDR3 is TGTGCCAGCAGCCATCGGGGTTCACAAGAGACCCAGTACTTC. V and J are TRBV7-6 and TRBJ2-5; D is possibly TRBD2 (5 bases). Germline CDR1 is SGHVS and CDR2 is FNYEAQ. Trimming removed 5 bases from V and 2 bases from J, with 12 bases in between. This CDR3 has 14 amino acids.